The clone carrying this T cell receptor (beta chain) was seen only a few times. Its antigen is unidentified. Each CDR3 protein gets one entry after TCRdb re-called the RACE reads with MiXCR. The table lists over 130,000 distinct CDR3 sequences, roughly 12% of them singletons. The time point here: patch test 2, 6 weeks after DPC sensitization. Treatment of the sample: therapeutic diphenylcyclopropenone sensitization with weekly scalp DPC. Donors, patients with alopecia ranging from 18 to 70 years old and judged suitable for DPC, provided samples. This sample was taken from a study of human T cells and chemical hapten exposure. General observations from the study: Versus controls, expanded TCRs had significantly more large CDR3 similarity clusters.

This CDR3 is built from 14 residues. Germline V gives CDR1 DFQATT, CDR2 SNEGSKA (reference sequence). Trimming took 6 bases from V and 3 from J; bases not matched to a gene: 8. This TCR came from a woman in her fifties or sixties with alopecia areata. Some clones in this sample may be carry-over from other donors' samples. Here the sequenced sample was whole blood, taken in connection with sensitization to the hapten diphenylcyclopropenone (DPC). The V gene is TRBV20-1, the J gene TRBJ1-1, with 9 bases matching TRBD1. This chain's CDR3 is CSAPTGGRDTEAFF. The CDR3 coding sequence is TGCAGTGCCCCTACAGGGGGCCGCGACACTGAAGCTTTCTTT.